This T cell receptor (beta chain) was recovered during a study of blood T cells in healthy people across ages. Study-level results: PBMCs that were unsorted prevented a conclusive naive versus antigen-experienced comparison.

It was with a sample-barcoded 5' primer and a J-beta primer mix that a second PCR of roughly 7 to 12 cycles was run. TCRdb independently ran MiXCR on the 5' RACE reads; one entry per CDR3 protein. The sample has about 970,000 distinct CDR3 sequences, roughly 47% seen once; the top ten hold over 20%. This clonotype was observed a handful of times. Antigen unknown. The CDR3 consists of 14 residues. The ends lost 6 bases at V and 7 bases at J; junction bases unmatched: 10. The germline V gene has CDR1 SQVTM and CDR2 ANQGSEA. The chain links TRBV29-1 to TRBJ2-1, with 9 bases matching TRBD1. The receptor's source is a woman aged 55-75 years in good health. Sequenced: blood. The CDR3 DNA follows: TGCAGCGTCGACTTACAGGGGGCGCTTAATGAGCAGTTCTTC. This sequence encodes CSVDLQGALNEQFF.